Given below is one T cell receptor (beta chain) in context. Antigen: not known. Target depth was 1 in 200,000 to 1 in 1 million T cells, about 10x per clonotype. Method: immunoSEQ multiplex PCR; TCRdb's copy keeps in-frame clones and lacks some. The table lists tens of thousands of clones, more than 70% of them singletons. These data are taken from a study of cytotoxic CD8 clonotypes in ibrutinib-treated CLL. Study-wide findings and caveats: Under therapy, public clonotypes either contracted or stayed stable, and they were uncommon. Starting clonality was above that of age-matched healthy donors and tracked circulating CD8+ T-cell counts.

Approximately 2.2 micrograms of genomic DNA came from cryopreserved PBMCs for TCR beta libraries. Germline V gives CDR1 SGHNT, CDR2 YYREEE (reference sequence). With V trimmed by 0 bases and J by 0 bases, 8 bases remained unmatched. The CDR3 consists of 17 residues. The J gene is TRBJ1-1, the V gene TRBV5-4; TRBD1 aligns across 7 bases. The TCR originated in a human donor with chronic lymphocytic leukemia. The source was PBMCs, collected before ibrutinib treatment. The CDR3 loop reads CASSLADDRDLNTEAFF. DNA for the CDR3: TGTGCCAGCAGCTTGGCCGACGACAGGGACCTGAACACTGAAGCTTTCTTT. Drawing the rest from reference TRBV5-4 and TRBJ1-1, the complete variable domain is ETGVTQSPTHLIKTRGQQVTLRCSSQSGHNTVSWYQQALGQGPQFIFQYYREEENGRGNFPPRFSGLQFPNYSSELNVNALELDDSALYLCASSLADDRDLNTEAFFGQGTRLTVV.